The rows below give T cell receptor beta chains drawn from one sample of a study of cytomegalovirus exposure and HLA in healthy donors. Repertoires were generated with immunoSEQ multiplex PCR, while TCRdb's copy carries only in-frame clones and drops some. The repertoire holds some 130,000 clones, with just under 80% as singletons. Specimen: PBMCs. These receptors all stem from a woman aged 40 to 50 in good health and CMV-seronegative. CDR3s include the opening cysteine and the closing phenylalanine or tryptophan. Fields, in order: J gene, D gene, clone size, V gene, CDR3 protein, CDR3 DNA. D genes are given only for firm matches. Clone sizes are given selectively: once, few, many, or a class where the clone is expanded.

>TRBJ2-3|NA|NA|TRBV5-1
CASSLASGNTDTQYF
TGCGCCAGCAGCTTGGCCTCGGGGAACACAGATACGCAGTATTTT
>TRBJ2-6|NA|NA|TRBV6-5
CASTPEGTGANGLTF
TGTGCCAGCACCCCGGAAGGGACTGGGGCCAACGGCCTGACTTTC
>TRBJ1-1|NA|NA|TRBV2
CASSEGSNPEAFF
TGTGCCAGCAGTGAAGGATCTAACCCTGAAGCTTTCTTT
>TRBJ1-2|NA|NA|TRBV9
CASSTKPGSSGYGYTF
TGTGCCAGCAGCACAAAGCCAGGGTCCTCGGGCTATGGCTACACCTTC
>TRBJ2-3|TRBD2|NA|TRBV19
CASSRLASTDTQYF
TGTGCCAGTAGCCGACTAGCGAGCACAGATACGCAGTATTTT
>TRBJ1-2|NA|few|TRBV7-3
CASRSNRVEKGYTF
TGTGCCAGCAGGTCAAACAGGGTTGAGAAAGGCTACACCTTC
>TRBJ1-2|NA|NA|TRBV6-5
CASSYSAGSNYGYTF
TGTGCCAGCAGTTACTCGGCAGGGTCTAACTATGGCTACACCTTC
>TRBJ2-4|TRBD2|NA|TRBV7-9
CASSASLAGETKNSQYF
TGTGCCAGCAGCGCCTCTCTAGCGGGAGAAACCAAAAACAGTCAGTACTTC
>TRBJ1-5|TRBD1|NA|TRBV19
CASRTGAYSNQPQHF
TGTGCCAGTAGGACAGGGGCGTATAGCAATCAGCCCCAGCATTTT
>TRBJ1-5|TRBD1|NA|TRBV28
CASRSQGGGQPQHF
TGTGCCAGCAGGTCTCAGGGGGGCGGTCAGCCCCAGCATTTT
>TRBJ1-1|TRBD1|few|TRBV9
CASGPTGGTEAFF
TGTGCCAGCGGACCAACAGGGGGCACTGAAGCTTTCTTT
>TRBJ1-1|NA|once|TRBV28
CASRGGGARSLEAFF
TGTGCCAGCAGAGGGGGAGGGGCGCGGAGCCTTGAAGCTTTCTTT